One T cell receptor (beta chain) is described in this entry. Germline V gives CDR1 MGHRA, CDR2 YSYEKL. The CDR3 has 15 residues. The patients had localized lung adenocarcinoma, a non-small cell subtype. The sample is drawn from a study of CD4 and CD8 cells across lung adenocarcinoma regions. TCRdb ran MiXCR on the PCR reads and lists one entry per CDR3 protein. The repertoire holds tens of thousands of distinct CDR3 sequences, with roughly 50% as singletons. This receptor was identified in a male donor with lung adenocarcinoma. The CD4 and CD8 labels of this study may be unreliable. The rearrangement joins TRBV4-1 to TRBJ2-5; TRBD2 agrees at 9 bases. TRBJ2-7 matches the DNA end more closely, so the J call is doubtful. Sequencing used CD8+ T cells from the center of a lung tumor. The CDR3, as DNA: TGCGCCAGCAGCCTCGTAGCGGGAGAGTTCTACGAGCAGTACTTC. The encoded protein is CASSLVAGEFYEQYF.